This T cell receptor (beta chain) emerged from a study of blood T cell repertoires in COVID-19. Study details: T cells, B-cell-depleted T cells, or PBMCs supplied cDNA or gDNA.

Per the authors' pipeline: Reference gene primer amplification in the assay estimated nucleated cell counts. Generated by immunoSEQ multiplex PCR, the TCRdb table keeps only in-frame clones and is missing some. The V and J calls and clone size were taken over from that table, and D and trimming were inferred from the DNA. This sample yields approximately 210,000 clones, of which about 83% are seen a single time; 7% to 10% belongs to the top ten. This CDR3 region has 12 residues. From germline, CDR1 is LGHDT and CDR2 YNNKEL (reference sequence). The ends were cut back, 4 bases at V and 6 bases at J, with 9 bases in the middle.

The sequence came from a woman aged 45 to 65 with acute or convalescent COVID-19. The genes are TRBV3-1 (or the pseudogene TRBV3-2) and TRBJ1-1, with a weak D call TRBD1 (5 bases). Sample: peripheral blood. The CDR3 coding sequence is TGTGCCAGCAGCCGGGGGGAGGCTGAAGCTTTCTTT. Protein product: CASSRGEAEAFF.